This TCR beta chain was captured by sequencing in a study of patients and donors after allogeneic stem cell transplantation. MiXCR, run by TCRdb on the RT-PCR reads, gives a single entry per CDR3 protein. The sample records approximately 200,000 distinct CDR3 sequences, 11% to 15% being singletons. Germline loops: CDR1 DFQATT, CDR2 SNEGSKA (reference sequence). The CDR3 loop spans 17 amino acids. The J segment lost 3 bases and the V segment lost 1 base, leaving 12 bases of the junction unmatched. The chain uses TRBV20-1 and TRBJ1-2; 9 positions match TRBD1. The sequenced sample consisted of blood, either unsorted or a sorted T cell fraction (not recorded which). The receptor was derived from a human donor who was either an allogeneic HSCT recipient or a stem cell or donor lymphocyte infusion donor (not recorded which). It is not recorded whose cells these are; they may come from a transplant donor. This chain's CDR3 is CSARAKPGQGLDYGYTF. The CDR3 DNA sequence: TGCAGTGCTAGAGCAAAACCAGGACAGGGGTTGGACTATGGCTACACCTTC.